The present TCR beta chain was sequenced within a study of blood T cell repertoires in COVID-19. Study background: Sources were T cells, B-cell-depleted T cells, or PBMCs; the material itself was cDNA or gDNA.

There are 15 residues in the CDR3. CDR1 is LNHNV, CDR2 YYDKDF, per germline (reference sequence). V was trimmed by 0 bases and J by 8 bases, leaving 13 bases between them. The assay was immunoSEQ multiplex PCR, and TCRdb's table has in-frame clones only and misses some. The sample lists about 150,000 clones; 70% to 85% were seen once. The sample consisted of peripheral blood. This receptor was taken from a woman of 80 years or more with acute or convalescent COVID-19. The rearrangement joins TRBV15 to TRBJ1-4; D remains ambiguous. CDR3 in amino acids: CATSRDAGIGEKLFF. The CDR3 bases are TGTGCCACCAGCAGAGATGCGGGGATTGGGGAAAAACTGTTTTTT.